These T cell receptor beta chains were read from a single sample in a study of T cell responses to AZD1222 COVID-19 vaccine. Generated by immunoSEQ multiplex PCR, the TCRdb table keeps only in-frame clones and is missing some. This sample yields some 130,000 clones, of which just over 90% are seen a single time; around 1% belongs to the top ten. This material consisted of peripheral blood, taken 28 days after the second AZD1222 dose. Source of these receptors: an adult who received the AZD1222 COVID-19 vaccine. Both conserved end residues are part of each CDR3. A D gene is named only where the DNA matches it firmly. Size tells how often a clone was seen (once, few, many) or the class of an expanded clone, and some rows leave it out.

v_gene,d_gene,abundance,j_gene,CDR3aa,CDR3nt
TRBV3-1/TRBV3-2,.,.,TRBJ1-2,CASTSQGGVYGYTF,TGTGCCAGCACCAGCCAAGGGGGGGTCTATGGCTACACCTTC
TRBV5-1,TRBD2,.,TRBJ2-5,CASSLADLAGGIQETQYF,TGCGCCAGCAGCTTGGCTGATCTAGCGGGAGGGATACAAGAGACCCAGTACTTC
TRBV9,TRBD1,.,TRBJ1-1,CASSLRTGLGTEAFF,TGTGCCAGCAGCCTACGGACAGGGTTAGGCACTGAAGCTTTCTTT
TRBV5-1,TRBD1,.,TRBJ1-2,CASSVDRVGGYTF,TGCGCCAGCAGCGTTGACAGGGTAGGGGGCTACACCTTC
TRBV7-2,.,.,TRBJ1-4,CASSLVAGALEKLFF,TGTGCCAGCAGCTTAGTGGCAGGCGCTTTGGAAAAACTGTTTTTT
TRBV6-1,.,.,TRBJ1-1,CASSDNFLNTEAFF,TGTGCCAGCAGTGACAATTTCCTGAACACTGAAGCTTTCTTT
TRBV3-1/TRBV3-2,.,.,TRBJ2-3,CASSQDTGLGNTQYF,TGTGCCAGCAGCCAAGATACGGGACTCGGGAATACGCAGTATTTT
TRBV13,.,.,TRBJ1-2,CASSFGAGGGYTF,TGTGCCAGCAGCTTCGGGGCGGGCGGTGGCTACACCTTC
TRBV24-1,.,.,TRBJ2-3,CATSDTLGNWYF,TGTGCCACCAGTGACACGCTGGGGAACTGGTATTTT
TRBV2,.,.,TRBJ2-2,CASTGYGELFF,TGTGCCAGCACAGGATACGGGGAGCTGTTTTTT
TRBV9,.,.,TRBJ1-1,CASSVGSGGDTEAFF,TGTGCCAGCAGCGTAGGGTCCGGGGGCGACACTGAAGCTTTCTTT
TRBV18,.,.,TRBJ1-1,CASQGQVNTEAFF,TGTGCCAGCCAGGGACAAGTGAACACTGAAGCTTTCTTT
TRBV5-1,TRBD1,few,TRBJ2-7,CASRLRDRDPPGEQYF,TGCGCCAGCAGACTCCGGGACAGGGACCCTCCGGGCGAGCAGTACTTC
TRBV27,TRBD1,.,TRBJ1-2,CASSFLARTGVRATNYGYTF,TGTGCCAGCAGTTTCCTCGCTCGGACAGGGGTGCGGGCCACTAACTATGGCTACACCTTC
TRBV9,TRBD1,.,TRBJ1-2,CASSTDRGLERYTF,TGTGCCAGCAGCACGGACAGGGGGCTGGAGCGCTACACCTTC
TRBV18,.,once,TRBJ1-6,CASSPGGPPRNSPLHF,TGTGCCAGCTCACCGGGGGGCCCCCCGAGGAATTCACCCCTCCACTTT
TRBV5-1,.,.,TRBJ2-1,CASSFFGSSYNEQFF,TGCGCCAGCAGCTTCTTCGGGAGCTCCTACAATGAGCAGTTCTTC
TRBV4-1,.,.,TRBJ2-3,CASSPRLGSEYTQYF,TGCGCCAGCAGCCCGCGGCTGGGGTCAGAGTATACGCAGTATTTT
TRBV6-5,.,.,TRBJ1-4,CASSYSLGGGEKLFF,TGTGCCAGCAGTTACTCGCTAGGAGGGGGGGAAAAACTGTTTTTT
TRBV18,.,.,TRBJ1-5,CASSPGTRQPQHF,TGTGCCAGCTCACCCGGGACACGACAGCCCCAGCATTTT
TRBV9,.,.,TRBJ2-1,CASSVTPYNEQFF,TGTGCCAGCAGCGTAACGCCCTACAATGAGCAGTTCTTC
TRBV3-1/TRBV3-2,.,.,TRBJ2-2,CASSQILAANTGELFF,TGTGCCAGCAGCCAAATTTTAGCGGCGAACACCGGGGAGCTGTTTTTT
TRBV27,TRBD1,.,TRBJ2-1,CASSGRQGRYNEQFF,TGTGCCAGCAGTGGGAGACAGGGGCGATACAATGAGCAGTTCTTC
TRBV5-1,TRBD1,.,TRBJ1-2,CASSPRQGPGYSYGYTF,TGCGCCAGCAGCCCTCGACAGGGTCCTGGTTATAGCTATGGCTACACCTTC
TRBV29-1,.,once,TRBJ1-2,CSVESALTNYGYTF,TGCAGCGTTGAAAGCGCCCTTACTAACTATGGCTACACCTTC
TRBV9,.,.,TRBJ2-2,CASKGGEITGELFF,TGTGCCAGCAAGGGGGGAGAAATCACCGGGGAGCTGTTTTTT
TRBV7-4,TRBD1,.,TRBJ1-4,CASSYRDSHTEKLFF,TGTGCCAGCAGCTACCGGGACAGTCACACCGAAAAACTGTTTTTT
TRBV4-2,.,.,TRBJ1-4,CASSQDMMGGDNEKLFF,TGTGCCAGCAGCCAAGATATGATGGGGGGTGACAATGAAAAACTGTTTTTT
TRBV28,.,.,TRBJ1-2,CASRTETNYGYTF,TGTGCCAGCAGGACTGAAACTAACTATGGCTACACCTTC
TRBV7-9,.,.,TRBJ2-1,CASSLSYTYDNEQFF,TGTGCCAGCAGCTTATCCTACACATATGACAATGAGCAGTTCTTC
TRBV5-1,.,.,TRBJ1-1,CASSLLVRADTEAFF,TGCGCCAGCAGCTTGTTGGTCAGGGCGGACACTGAAGCTTTCTTT
TRBV5-4,.,.,TRBJ2-3,CASSLGGRTDTQYF,TGTGCCAGCAGCTTAGGGGGACGCACAGATACGCAGTATTTT
TRBV12-5,.,.,TRBJ2-3,CASGLAGDTQYF,TGTGCTAGTGGTTTAGCTGGAGATACGCAGTATTTT
TRBV14,TRBD2,once,TRBJ2-7,CASSQTSGLAGGEYEQYF,TGTGCCAGCAGCCAAACATCGGGACTAGCGGGCGGAGAGTACGAGCAGTACTTC
TRBV10-3,.,.,TRBJ2-5,CAVGTDVTQETQYF,TGTGCCGTCGGCACTGACGTAACCCAAGAGACCCAGTACTTC
TRBV13,TRBD1,.,TRBJ1-2,CASSLGTGHYGYTF,TGTGCCAGCAGCTTAGGGACAGGGCACTATGGCTACACCTTC
TRBV27,TRBD2,once,TRBJ2-3,CASSSGASTDTQYF,TGTGCCAGCAGTAGCGGGGCGAGCACAGATACGCAGTATTTT
TRBV10-3,.,.,TRBJ1-5,CAIGRGDQPQHF,TGTGCCATCGGGCGGGGCGATCAGCCCCAGCATTTT
TRBV12-3/TRBV12-4,.,.,TRBJ2-1,CASSLRRNNEQFF,TGTGCCAGCAGTTTACGGCGGAACAATGAGCAGTTCTTC
TRBV18,.,.,TRBJ1-4,CASSPGANEKLFF,TGTGCCAGCTCACCAGGGGCAAATGAAAAACTGTTTTTT
TRBV28,TRBD2,.,TRBJ2-5,CASSSGGLAGERETQYF,TGTGCCAGCAGTTCCGGGGGACTAGCGGGAGAGAGGGAGACCCAGTACTTC
TRBV21-1,.,few,TRBJ2-7,CASSKEVEGGPYEQYF,TGTGCCAGCAGCAAAGAGGTAGAGGGGGGACCCTACGAGCAGTACTTC